This T cell receptor beta chain was recorded in a study of glioma-infiltrating T cells after dendritic cell vaccination. Noted time point: after dendritic cell vaccination, including at tumor progression/relapse. Trimming stripped 5 bases from V and 3 bases from J, with 7 bases between. Germline loops: CDR1 MNHNS, CDR2 SASEGT. The CDR3 extends over 12 amino acids. Input was around 1.9 ug genomic DNA, or all available if less. Measured with immunoSEQ multiplex PCR; TCRdb has only the in-frame clones, and not every one. Of under 30,000 clones in the sample, around 92% were seen once. The source of this sequence is a human donor with glioblastoma. Sequencing used blood, obtained after dendritic cell vaccination. The chain is built from TRBV6-1 and TRBJ2-5; D ambiguous. The chain's CDR3 is CASSTEKETQYF. In DNA form, the CDR3 reads TGTGCCAGCAGTACAGAAAAAGAGACCCAGTACTTC.